This is a list of T cell receptor beta chains from one sample in a study of T cell repertoires in cytomegalovirus infection. TCRdb reprocessed the reads via MiXCR and lists one record per CDR3 protein. The sample lists approximately 250,000 distinct CDR3 sequences, 22% occurring once. What was sequenced was CD8+ T cells from PBMCs. The receptors here all came from a human donor in good health (CMV status not recorded). Some clones in this sample may be carry-over from other donors' samples. Both conserved end residues are part of each CDR3. The order of the fields is V gene, CDR3 protein.

V: TRBV11-2
CDR3: CASSLEVSSYEQYF

V: TRBV2
CDR3: CASSEAQGAQGYTF

V: TRBV19
CDR3: CASSMGGTEAFF

V: TRBV2
CDR3: CASSSYAVGTSGGDEQFF

V: TRBV7-9
CDR3: CASTPPGGFDEQYF

V: TRBV19
CDR3: CASSIPDRGPNQPQHF

V: TRBV28
CDR3: CASSDRVLNYEQYF

V: TRBV7-1
CDR3: CASSLSTVYPQYF

V: TRBV28
CDR3: CASSPYYGTSGVSYEQYF

V: TRBV20-1
CDR3: CSARDRASGDLKNIQYF

V: TRBV3-1
CDR3: CASSPGTLNEKLFF

V: TRBV7-8
CDR3: CASSPWTSGGAVEQYF

V: TRBV2
CDR3: CASSASRTSGGEQFF

V: TRBV6-8
CDR3: CASSPPTGQPQHF

V: TRBV7-8
CDR3: CASSLLPGTGELFF

V: TRBV28
CDR3: CASSSLTSFPYEQYF

V: TRBV6-6
CDR3: CASSYGGPQALHF

V: TRBV20-1
CDR3: CSARARAPTEAFF

V: TRBV7-8
CDR3: CASSPGLRGNEQFF

V: TRBV27
CDR3: CASSLSIQMNTEAFF

V: TRBV7-9
CDR3: CASSSLAGGHYEQYF

V: TRBV4-2
CDR3: CASSQETASAQYF

V: TRBV25-1
CDR3: CASSEYAGGLGNEQFF

V: TRBV6-6
CDR3: CASRLRGSGERYTQYF

V: TRBV7-2
CDR3: CASSTYGTGTYGYTF

V: TRBV24-1
CDR3: CATSRGGGETQYF

V: TRBV28
CDR3: CASTRTDTQYF

V: TRBV6-5
CDR3: CASSYQGTYNEQFF

V: TRBV5-4
CDR3: CASSPVPINEQFF

V: TRBV28
CDR3: CASSPQRGFVHSPLHF

V: TRBV4-1
CDR3: CASSQDILIAGTGGPNTEAFF

V: TRBV7-9
CDR3: CASSQLDGTKNEQFF

V: TRBV29-1
CDR3: CSVEIQYNEQFF

V: TRBV10-3
CDR3: CASKDGGRNSPLHF

V: TRBV12-3/TRBV12-4
CDR3: CASSAGGGGYTF

V: TRBV20-1
CDR3: CSARDWTGEQYF

V: TRBV5-1
CDR3: CASSSPRGQSNTGELFF

V: TRBV7-6
CDR3: CASSLDGTGGKNIQYF

V: TRBV6-2/TRBV6-3
CDR3: CASSYSEGQGPNEQFF

V: TRBV11-3
CDR3: CASSTKGAIAKNIQYF